A single sample is the source of the 29 T cell receptor beta chains below, sequenced in a study of blood T cell repertoires in COVID-19. Some clones are missing from TCRdb's copy, which holds only in-frame ones; the method was immunoSEQ multiplex PCR. The sample carries about 310,000 clones, 90% recorded once. Input material: peripheral blood. The source of these receptors is a young woman with COVID-19, enrolled during active disease.

The chain has TRBV11-2 and TRBJ1-1, with 7 nucleotides matching TRBD1. The germline gives CDR1 SGHAT, CDR2 FQNNGV. The CDR3 length is 16 residues. V lost 2 bases and J lost 4; bases outside the gene matches: 10. The CDR3 DNA follows: TGTGCCAGCAGCTTAATGTTAGGGGGCGGTGGCACTGAAGCTTTCTTT. It translates to CASSLMLGGGGTEAFF. The full variable domain, completed using reference TRBV11-2 and TRBJ1-1, is EAGVAQSPRYKIIEKRQSVAFWCNPISGHATLYWYQQILGQGPKLLIQFQNNGVVDDSQLPKDRFSAERLKGVDSTLKIQPAKLEDSAVYLCASSLMLGGGGTEAFFGQGTRLTVV.

V and J are TRBV5-1 and TRBJ1-1; D is undetermined. This CDR3 is 16 amino acids long. V was clipped by 4 bases and J by 2 bases, with 18 bases between them. CDR1 is SGHRS and CDR2 is YFSETQ in the germline V gene. The CDR3 loop reads CASSPGATTTNTEAFF. The DNA for the CDR3 is TGCGCCAGCAGCCCCGGAGCAACCACTACCAACACTGAAGCTTTCTTT.

The rearrangement uses TRBV2 and TRBJ1-2; D is undetermined. The CDR3 runs to 15 residues. Germline V lookup: CDR1 SNHLY, CDR2 FYNNEI. Trimming shortened V by 7 bases and J by 0 bases, and 15 bases separated the two germline ends. CDR3 sequence reads: CASTLYPIANYGYTF. CDR3 nucleotides: TGTGCCAGCACCTTATACCCTATAGCTAACTATGGCTACACCTTC.

This sequence joins TRBV10-3 and TRBJ2-3; 10 bases align to TRBD2. Trimming cost V 3 bases and J 7 bases; bases outside gene matches: 13. The CDR3 has 17 amino acids. Per germline, CDR1 ENHRY and CDR2 SYGVKD. The CDR3 coding sequence is TGTGCCATCAGTGATACCCTCGGGACTAGCGCACCGAATACGCAGTATTTT. Translating gives CAISDTLGTSAPNTQYF.

V gene TRBV30 combines with J gene TRBJ1-1; TRBD1 agrees at 7 bases. There are 12 residues in the CDR3. V gave up 1 base and J gave up 4 bases; unmatched junction bases: 0. Germline CDR1 reads GTSNPN; CDR2 reads SVGIG (reference sequence). CDR3 sequence (DNA): TGTGCCTGGAGTGCAGGGGGCACTGAAGCTTTCTTT. Its translation: CAWSAGGTEAFF.

The chain has TRBV4-1 and TRBJ2-7, with 11 bases lining up with TRBD2. The CDR3 length is 18 residues. The ends lost 1 base at V and 0 bases at J; junction bases unmatched: 8. Germline CDR1 is MGHRA and CDR2 is YSYEKL. CDR3 in amino acids: CASSQVVAGGSFSYEQYF. CDR3 bases: TGCGCCAGCAGCCAAGTGGTAGCGGGAGGGTCCTTCTCCTACGAGCAGTACTTC.

The chain has TRBV9 and TRBJ1-1; no definite D call. Per the germline V gene, CDR1 is SGDLS and CDR2 is YYNGEE. The CDR3 is made up of 14 amino acids. Trimming cost V 8 bases and J 1 base, with 15 bases left between them. DNA of the CDR3: TGTGCCAGTGGTCCCCCAGGTGAGAACACTGAAGCTTTCTTT. It encodes CASGPPGENTEAFF.

As to this clone: One junction end does not reproduce the germline sequence, and a read error may be involved. The rearrangement links TRBV7-8 to TRBJ1-3, with D unresolved. The CDR3 has 12 residues. Per germline, CDR1 SGHVS and CDR2 FQNEAQ. The CDR3 DNA is TGTGCCAGCAGCTTAGATGGTTGGGTGACTGGGTTT. This sequence encodes CASSLDGWVTGF.

This clone appeared a single time. The V gene is TRBV5-1, the J gene TRBJ2-1; 8 positions match TRBD2. Germline V gives CDR1 SGHRS, CDR2 YFSETQ. J lost 9 bases, V lost 4 bases, and 9 bases had no gene match. This CDR3 is 14 amino acids long. The CDR3 here is CASSHPGLVGEQFF. CDR3 coding DNA: TGCGCCAGCAGCCATCCGGGACTAGTTGGTGAGCAGTTCTTC. Full variable domain (rest looked up from reference TRBV5-1 and TRBJ2-1): KAGVTQTPRYLIKTRGQQVTLSCSPISGHRSVSWYQQTPGQGLQFLFEYFSETQRNKGNFPGRFSGRQFSNSRSEMNVSTLELGDSALYLCASSHPGLVGEQFFGPGTRLTVL.

This chain joins TRBV2 and TRBJ1-1; D call uncertain. There are 15 residues in the CDR3. The V gene lost 0 bases and the J gene lost 1 base, with 9 bases spanning the gap. Germline V lookup: CDR1 SNHLY, CDR2 FYNNEI. The CDR3: CASSEAGGPNTEAFF. In DNA form, the CDR3 reads TGTGCCAGCAGTGAAGCGGGAGGGCCGAACACTGAAGCTTTCTTT. Using reference TRBV2 and TRBJ1-1 for the parts outside the CDR3, the full variable domain is EPEVTQTPSHQVTQMGQEVILRCVPISNHLYFYWYRQILGQKVEFLVSFYNNEISEKSEIFDDQFSVERPDGSNFTLKIRSTKLEDSAMYFCASSEAGGPNTEAFFGQGTRLTVV.

A single count supports this clone. This chain connects TRBV4-2 to TRBJ2-1; 7 bases fit TRBD1. Germline V gene lookup returns CDR1 LGHNA and CDR2 YNFKEQ. V shed 2 bases, J shed 10 bases, and the junction held 14 bases outside the gene matches. This CDR3 region has 16 residues. The CDR3 nucleotides are TGTGCCAGCAGCCAACCACGGGACAGCCTAATCTTCGAGCAGTTCTTC. Translation gives CASSQPRDSLIFEQFF.

The genes are TRBV27 and TRBJ1-6, with TRBD1 as a possible D gene (5 bases). The CDR3 consists of 18 residues. V was clipped by 2 bases and J by 0 bases, with 14 bases between them. CDR1 is MNHEY, CDR2 SMNVEV, per germline (reference sequence). The CDR3 region is CASSLARSGGSYNSPLHF. DNA for the CDR3: TGTGCCAGCAGTTTAGCCCGTTCGGGGGGCTCCTATAATTCACCCCTCCACTTT.

The chain links TRBV6-5 to TRBJ2-7, with D possibly being TRBD2 (6 bases). V dropped 6 bases and J dropped 11 bases, with 20 bases sitting between them. This CDR3 is built from 13 residues. Germline-derived CDR1 and CDR2 are MNHEY and SVGAGI. The CDR3 nucleotides read TGTGCCAGCAGGGACGGACTAAAAGGGCGGGAGTACTTC. This sequence encodes CASRDGLKGREYF.

V gene TRBV6-5 combines with J gene TRBJ2-7; 8 nucleotides align to TRBD2. The CDR3 covers 16 residues. With V trimmed by 0 bases and J by 4 bases, 8 bases remained unmatched. The germline V gene encodes CDR1 MNHEY and CDR2 SVGAGI. For the CDR3, the DNA is TGTGCCAGCAGTTACTCACTAGCGGAAATACCTTACGAGCAGTACTTC. Residues: CASSYSLAEIPYEQYF.

V gene TRBV27 combines with J gene TRBJ2-7; D gene unclear. Trimming took off 5 bases at V and 0 bases at J, with 8 bases between the two ends. There are 13 residues in the CDR3. CDR1 is MNHEY, CDR2 SMNVEV, per germline (reference sequence). Here the CDR3 DNA reads TGTGCCAGCAGTGTTACATACTCCTACGAGCAGTACTTC. Amino acid sequence: CASSVTYSYEQYF.

The rearrangement links TRBV15 to TRBJ1-1, with D uncertain. The CDR3 has 14 amino acids. V lost 0 bases and J lost 3, with 8 bases in between. The germline V gene encodes CDR1 LNHNV and CDR2 YYDKDF (reference sequence). CDR3 residues: CATSRDVGDTEAFF. The CDR3 region has the DNA TGTGCCACCAGCAGAGATGTGGGCGACACTGAAGCTTTCTTT.

The V call is TRBV9, the J call TRBJ2-7; 7 nucleotides line up with TRBD1. The CDR3 length is 13 residues. Per germline, CDR1 SGDLS and CDR2 YYNGEE. The V gene end was trimmed by 3 bases and the J gene end by 3 bases; junction bases not matched to a gene: 3. The CDR3 DNA is TGTGCCAGCAGCGGCCACAGGGGCTACGAGCAGTACTTC. Its translation: CASSGHRGYEQYF. Combining the CDR3 with reference TRBV9 and TRBJ2-7 gives the whole variable domain DSGVTQTPKHLITATGQRVTLRCSPRSGDLSVYWYQQSLDQGLQFLIQYYNGEERAKGNILERFSAQQFPDLHSELNLSSLELGDSALYFCASSGHRGYEQYFGPGTRLTVT.

The chain recombines TRBV5-4 with TRBJ2-7, with a weak D call TRBD2 (7 bases). Trimming left V 2 bases short and J 6 bases short, with 9 bases between. The CDR3 has 12 residues. Germline assignment: CDR1 SGHNT and CDR2 YYREEE (reference sequence). The CDR3 here is CASSFRGGEQYF. CDR3 nucleotides: TGTGCCAGCAGCTTTAGGGGGGGCGAGCAGTACTTC.

V is TRBV3-1 (or the pseudogene TRBV3-2) and J is TRBJ1-1; 9 nucleotides align to TRBD1. Germline lookup yields CDR1 LGHDT and CDR2 YNNKEL (reference sequence). The CDR3 is made up of 13 amino acids. V lost 6 bases to trimming and J lost 3 bases; unmatched junction nucleotides: 2. This CDR3 reads CASRGTGYTEAFF. The CDR3 DNA reads TGTGCCAGCAGAGGGACAGGGTACACTGAAGCTTTCTTT.

V usage is TRBV4-1 and J usage is TRBJ2-7, with 7 bases identical to TRBD2. The CDR3 totals 17 residues. V lost 1 base, J lost 5 bases, and 14 bases stayed unmatched. Germline CDR1 is MGHRA and CDR2 is YSYEKL. The CDR3 DNA reads TGCGCCAGCAGCCAAGTAGCGCCGGCGGGAGCGCCCGACGAGCAGTACTTC. It yields the protein CASSQVAPAGAPDEQYF.

CDR3 residues: CASSLGRGDSPLHF. The CDR3 bases are TGTGCCAGCAGCTTAGGTCGGGGGGATTCACCCCTCCACTTT. This sequence joins TRBV11-2 and TRBJ1-6; D is perhaps TRBD1 (5 bases). The germline V gene has CDR1 SGHAT and CDR2 FQNNGV. Trimming removed 1 base from V and 8 bases from J, with 9 bases in between. The CDR3 is 14 residues long.

The V gene is TRBV7-2, the J gene TRBJ1-1, with a tentative D call TRBD1 (5 bases). CDR3 length: 14 amino acids. Germline V gene sequence: CDR1 SGHTA, CDR2 FQGNSA. Trimming took off 3 bases at V and 10 bases at J, with 18 bases between the two ends. The CDR3 is CASSLGRQGFRAFF. CDR3 DNA: TGTGCCAGCAGCTTGGGGAGGCAGGGCTTTAGAGCTTTCTTT. Full variable domain (outside the CDR3, taken from reference TRBV7-2 and TRBJ1-1): GAGVSQSPSNKVTEKGKDVELRCDPISGHTALYWYRQSLGQGLEFLIYFQGNSAPDKSGLPSDRFSAERTGGSVSTLTIQRTQQEDSAVYLCASSLGRQGFRAFFGQGTRLTVV.

The chain's CDR3 is CASSLKPNEKLFF. The CDR3, as DNA: TGCGCCAGCAGCTTAAAGCCGAATGAAAAACTGTTTTTT. V is TRBV5-1 and J is TRBJ1-4; D unclear. The CDR3 is 13 residues long. The ends were cut back, 2 bases at V and 5 bases at J, with 7 bases in the middle. Germline V gene data show CDR1 as SGHRS and CDR2 as YFSETQ.

The chain carries TRBV25-1 and TRBJ2-2; 10 bases map to TRBD2. The J segment lost 5 bases and the V segment lost 6 bases, leaving 6 bases of the junction unmatched. There are 15 residues in the CDR3. CDR1 and CDR2 from the germline V gene are MGHDK and SYGVNS. CDR3 amino acids: CASRALAGDTGELFF. The CDR3 DNA follows: TGTGCCAGCAGGGCTCTAGCGGGAGATACCGGGGAGCTGTTTTTT.

To note about this clone: This same CDR3 is encoded by further DNA sequences in the sample. The chain recombines TRBV10-3 with TRBJ2-7, with D possibly TRBD1 on 5 matching bases. The germline gives CDR1 ENHRY, CDR2 SYGVKD. Trimming shortened V by 6 bases and J by 2 bases, and 11 bases separated the two germline ends. The CDR3 covers 13 residues. The CDR3 DNA follows: TGTGCCATCAGCGAAGACAGAGCCTACGAGCAGTACTTC. It yields the protein CAISEDRAYEQYF.

CDR3 in amino acids: CASSQEVRSTDTQYF. The DNA for the CDR3 is TGTGCCAGCAGCCAAGAAGTACGGAGCACAGATACGCAGTATTTT. The V gene is TRBV3-1 (or the pseudogene TRBV3-2), the J gene TRBJ2-3; no clear D. Trimming removed 0 bases at V and 0 bases at J, with 7 bases between. The CDR3 length is 15 residues. CDR1 is LGHDT, CDR2 YNNKEL, per germline (reference sequence).

The CDR3 region is CASSRGWTGANVLTF. The DNA of the CDR3 is TGTGCCAGCAGCCGCGGGTGGACTGGGGCCAACGTCCTGACTTTC. This chain uses TRBV7-3 with TRBJ2-6; tentative D call: TRBD2 (5 bases). Between the trimmed V and J ends, which lost 5 bases and 2 bases, there was a span of 10 bases. The CDR3 is made up of 15 amino acids. The germline CDR1 and CDR2 sequences are SGHTA and FQGTGA.

The rearrangement links TRBV28 to TRBJ2-7; possible D gene TRBD1, 5 bases. CDR3 length: 14 residues. In germline, CDR1 is MDHEN, CDR2 SYDVKM. V dropped 7 bases and J dropped 4 bases, with 17 bases sitting between them. The CDR3 DNA reads TGTGCCAGCAAAAGGTCCCAGGGTAATTACGAGCAGTACTTC. Its translation: CASKRSQGNYEQYF.

This chain joins TRBV30 and TRBJ1-3; possible D gene TRBD1, 5 bases. V was pared by 5 bases and J by 4 bases, with 15 bases between. Germline V gene sequence: CDR1 GTSNPN, CDR2 SVGIG (reference sequence). The CDR3 has 14 residues. This chain's CDR3 is CAWATGADGNTIYF. Written as DNA, the CDR3 is TGTGCCTGGGCAACTGGGGCCGACGGAAACACCATATATTTT.